A single TCR beta chain is shown here with its context. Its matching antigen is unknown. This CDR3 is missing its conserved last phenylalanine or tryptophan, likely due to a read error. The CDR3 sequence is 14 residues long. From germline, CDR1 is SGDLS and CDR2 YYNGEE. The record originates from a study of T cells in Graves' hyperthyroidism and ophthalmopathy. Across the whole study: Peripheral blood draws took place at initial diagnosis, ahead of any treatment. General study points: Blood also contained most expanded thyroid clonotypes above 0.001.

Uncontrolled infection, other autoimmune disease, pregnancy and lactation each barred patients from inclusion. This sample holds PBMCs from 8.5 to 10 ml fresh peripheral blood. Amplification of TCR beta CDR3 regions was performed using RNA transcripts as template. HTBI primers were employed in a first-round RT-PCR of the TCR CDR3. MiXCR, run by TCRdb on the multiplex PCR reads, gives a single entry per CDR3 protein. This sample has about 92,000 distinct CDR3 sequences, with 51% found just once. The sequence was obtained from a woman in her thirties or forties with Graves' hyperthyroidism. Sequenced: blood. V is TRBV9 and J is TRBJ1-6, with D perhaps matching TRBD1 (5 bases). CDR3 residues: CASSAGTYNPPLHI. CDR3 nucleotides: TGTGCCAGCAGCGCTGGGACTTATAATCCACCCCTCCACATT.